This T cell receptor beta chain emerged from a study of response to subunit inactivated influenza vaccine (dated by TCRdb to between 2017 and 2018). At the level of the whole study: Deep quantitative profiling of the T cell receptor repertoire was used in the study to follow responses to a trivalent subunit inactivated influenza vaccine. What the authors observed across the whole study: It was suggested by the authors that each seasonal influenza vaccination may recruit only a limited number of new T cells.

Preparation of the library involved RT-PCR. Sequenced using an Illumina HiSeq 2500. TCRdb ran its own pipeline on the public reads, namely fastp trimming at Q25 and MiXCR clone calling, and kept in-frame beta chains. Each record represents a unique CDR3 protein, reported with the most common genes and DNA among its rows. A total of approximately 500,000 distinct CDR3 sequences appear in this sample, around 15% of them only once. Jointly, the top ten make up roughly 10% of the sample. As for this clonotype: Which antigen it targets is not known. One base away there is no much larger clone; base qualities are not given.

V gives up 0 bases and J gives up 1 base, and the segment between their germline ends measures 7 bases. Reading from cysteine to phenylalanine, the CDR3 counts 14 amino acids. This entry keeps only the CDR3 DNA: 42 bases, framed from base 1. Looking up the germline V gene yields CDR1 SGDLS and CDR2 YYNGEE. The TCR sequence derives from a man aged 50-60 years who received an inactivated influenza vaccine. Donor details come from another sample of the same person, matched by shared clones. The sequencing here drew on PBMCs from blood, taken approximately 13 days after vaccination. The V gene is TRBV9 and the J gene is TRBJ2-5; no confident D gene assignment can be made. This receptor carries the CDR3 CASSVGSFQETQYF. The sequenced DNA is TGTGCCAGCAGCGTAGGGTCGTTCCAAGAGACCCAGTACTTC.